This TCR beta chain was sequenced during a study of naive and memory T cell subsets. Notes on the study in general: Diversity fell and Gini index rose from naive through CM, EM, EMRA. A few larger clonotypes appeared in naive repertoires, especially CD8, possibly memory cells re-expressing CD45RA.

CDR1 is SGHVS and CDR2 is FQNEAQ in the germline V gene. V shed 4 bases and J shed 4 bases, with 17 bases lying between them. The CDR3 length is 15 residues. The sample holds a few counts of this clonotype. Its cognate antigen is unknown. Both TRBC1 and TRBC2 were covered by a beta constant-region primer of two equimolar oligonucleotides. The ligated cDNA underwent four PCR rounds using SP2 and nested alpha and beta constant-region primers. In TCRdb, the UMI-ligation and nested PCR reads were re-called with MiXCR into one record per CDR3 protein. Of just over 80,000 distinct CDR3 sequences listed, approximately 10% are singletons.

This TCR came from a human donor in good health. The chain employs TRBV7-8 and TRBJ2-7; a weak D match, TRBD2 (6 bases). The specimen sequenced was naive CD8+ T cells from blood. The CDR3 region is CASSSGGRGGYEQYF. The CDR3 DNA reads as TGTGCCAGCAGCTCCGGGGGTAGGGGTGGTTACGAGCAGTACTTC.